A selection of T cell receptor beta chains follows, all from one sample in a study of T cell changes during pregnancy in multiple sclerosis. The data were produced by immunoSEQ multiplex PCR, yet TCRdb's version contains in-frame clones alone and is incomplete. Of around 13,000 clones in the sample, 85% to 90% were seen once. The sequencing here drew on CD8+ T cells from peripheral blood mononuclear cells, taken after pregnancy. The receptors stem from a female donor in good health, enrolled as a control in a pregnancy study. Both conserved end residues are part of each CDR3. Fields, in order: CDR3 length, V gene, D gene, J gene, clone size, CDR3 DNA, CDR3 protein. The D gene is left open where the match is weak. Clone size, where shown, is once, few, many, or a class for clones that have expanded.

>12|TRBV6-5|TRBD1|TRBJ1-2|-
TGTGCCAGCGTCGAGCAGGGGGCGGGCTACACCTTC
CASVEQGAGYTF
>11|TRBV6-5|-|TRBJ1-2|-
TGTGCCAGCAGTACAGGGTATGGCTACACCTTC
CASSTGYGYTF
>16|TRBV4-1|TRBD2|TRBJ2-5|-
TGCGCCAGCAGCCAAGATGGAGCTAGCGGCCAAGAGACCCAGTACTTC
CASSQDGASGQETQYF
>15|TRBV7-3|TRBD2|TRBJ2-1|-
TGTGCCAGCAGCTTAGGCCTAGCGGGCTACAATGAGCAGTTCTTC
CASSLGLAGYNEQFF
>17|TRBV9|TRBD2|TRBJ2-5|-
TGTGCCAGCAGCGTAGATCCCCTAGCGGGACCCCAAGAGACCCAGTACTTC
CASSVDPLAGPQETQYF
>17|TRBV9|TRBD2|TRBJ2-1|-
TGTGCCAGCAGCGTAGGGGAAGCGGGGGGGTCCTACAATGAGCAGTTCTTC
CASSVGEAGGSYNEQFF
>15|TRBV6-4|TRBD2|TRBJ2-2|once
TGTGCCAGCAGTGAACTAGCGGGAGAGCTCGGGGAGCTGTTTTTT
CASSELAGELGELFF
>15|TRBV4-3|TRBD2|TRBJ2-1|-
TGCGCCAGCAGATTTCTAGCGGGAGCGGGGAATGAGCAGTTCTTC
CASRFLAGAGNEQFF
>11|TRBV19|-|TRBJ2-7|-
TGTGCCACCGCTCTAGGCTACGAGCAGTACTTC
CATALGYEQYF
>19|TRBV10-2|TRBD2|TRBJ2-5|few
TGCGCCAGCAGTGAGTCGACGTTCCTCGCGGGGGGGCCTAGGGAGACCCAGTACTTC
CASSESTFLAGGPRETQYF
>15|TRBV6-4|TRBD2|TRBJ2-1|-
TGTGCCAGCAGTGACGGGCGGGGGGGCGTGAATGAGCAGTTCTTC
CASSDGRGGVNEQFF
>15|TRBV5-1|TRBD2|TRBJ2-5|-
TGCGCCAGCAGCTTCGTAGCGGGGGGGCCCGAGACCCAGTACTTC
CASSFVAGGPETQYF
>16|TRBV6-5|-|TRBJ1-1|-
TGTGCCAGCAGTTACTCGACCAGGCCCTATAGCACTGAAGCTTTCTTT
CASSYSTRPYSTEAFF
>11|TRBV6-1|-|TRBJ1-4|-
TGTGCCAGCAGTGTCGGTGAAAAACTGTTTTTT
CASSVGEKLFF
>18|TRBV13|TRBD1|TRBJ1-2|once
TGTGCCAGCAGCCCGTCGGGGACAGGGGGCGATACTAACTATGGCTACACCTTC
CASSPSGTGGDTNYGYTF
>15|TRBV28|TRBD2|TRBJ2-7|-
TGTGCCAGCAGTTTACTTGGGGGAGGGACCTACGAGCAGTACTTC
CASSLLGGGTYEQYF
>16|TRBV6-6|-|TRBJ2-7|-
TGTGCCAGCAGTTCCCACGACCCACTACTATTCTACGAGCAGTACTTC
CASSSHDPLLFYEQYF
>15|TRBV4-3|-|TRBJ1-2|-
TGCGCCAGCAGCCAAGATCGGGATCCCCTCTATGGCTACACCTTC
CASSQDRDPLYGYTF
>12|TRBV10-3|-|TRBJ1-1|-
TGTGCCATCAGTGGGCCGAACACTGAAGCTTTCTTT
CAISGPNTEAFF
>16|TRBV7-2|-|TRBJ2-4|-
TGTGCCAGCAGCCCAAGACCGACGGGACTGGGAAACATTCAGTACTTC
CASSPRPTGLGNIQYF
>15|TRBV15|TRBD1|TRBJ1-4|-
TGTGCCACCAGCACGACAGGGGCGTATCGAGGAAAACTGTTTTTT
CATSTTGAYRGKLFF
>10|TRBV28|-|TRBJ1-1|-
TGTGCCAGCAGAGGCAGGGCAGCTTTCTTT
CASRGRAAFF
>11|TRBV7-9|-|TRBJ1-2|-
TGTGCCAGTACCGGCGGGAACGGCTACACCTTC
CASTGGNGYTF
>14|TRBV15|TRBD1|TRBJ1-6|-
TGTGCCACCAGCAGCACAGGGGCAGGCTCACCCCTCCACTTT
CATSSTGAGSPLHF
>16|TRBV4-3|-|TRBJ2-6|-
TGCGCCAGCAGCCAAGTCTTCGGCTCTGGGGCCAACGTCCTGACTTTC
CASSQVFGSGANVLTF
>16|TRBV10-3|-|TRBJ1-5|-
TGTGCCATCAGTGAGTCAAGGGGGTTGGGGCATCAGCCCCAGCATTTT
CAISESRGLGHQPQHF
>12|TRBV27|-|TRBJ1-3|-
TGTGCCAGCAGTCTACCGAGAAACACCATATATTTT
CASSLPRNTIYF
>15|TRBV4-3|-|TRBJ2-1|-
TGCGCCAGCAGCGCACAGGGCCTTCGGGACAATGAGCAGTTCTTC
CASSAQGLRDNEQFF
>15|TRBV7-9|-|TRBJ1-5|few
TGTGCCAGCAGCCGCGGCGTAGAACCCAATCAGCCCCAGCATTTT
CASSRGVEPNQPQHF
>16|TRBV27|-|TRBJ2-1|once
TGTGCCAGCAGTACCCCTTCGACAGGTCCCTACAATGAGCAGTTCTTC
CASSTPSTGPYNEQFF
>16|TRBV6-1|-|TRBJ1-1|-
TGTGCCAGCAGTGAAGACCGGGGGGGTTTGAACACTGAAGCTTTCTTT
CASSEDRGGLNTEAFF
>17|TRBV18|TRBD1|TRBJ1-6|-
TGTGCCAGCTCACTCCGGGACAGCGCTCGCTATAATTCACCCCTCCACTTT
CASSLRDSARYNSPLHF